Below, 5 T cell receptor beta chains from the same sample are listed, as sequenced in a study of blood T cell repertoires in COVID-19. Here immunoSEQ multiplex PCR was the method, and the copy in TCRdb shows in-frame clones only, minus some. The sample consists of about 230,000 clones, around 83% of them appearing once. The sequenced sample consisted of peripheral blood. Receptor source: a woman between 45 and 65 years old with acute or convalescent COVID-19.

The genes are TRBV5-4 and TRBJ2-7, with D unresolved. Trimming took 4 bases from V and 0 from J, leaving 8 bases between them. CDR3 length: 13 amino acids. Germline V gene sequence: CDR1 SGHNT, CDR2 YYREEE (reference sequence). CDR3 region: CASSARGSYEQYF. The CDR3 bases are TGTGCCAGCAGCGCCAGAGGCTCCTACGAGCAGTACTTC.

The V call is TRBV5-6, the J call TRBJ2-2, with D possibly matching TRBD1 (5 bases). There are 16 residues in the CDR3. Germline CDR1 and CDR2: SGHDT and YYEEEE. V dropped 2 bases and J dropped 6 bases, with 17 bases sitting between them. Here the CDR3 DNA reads TGTGCCAGCAGCTTTCCTATAGGGGTAATTGCCGGGGAGCTGTTTTTT. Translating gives CASSFPIGVIAGELFF.

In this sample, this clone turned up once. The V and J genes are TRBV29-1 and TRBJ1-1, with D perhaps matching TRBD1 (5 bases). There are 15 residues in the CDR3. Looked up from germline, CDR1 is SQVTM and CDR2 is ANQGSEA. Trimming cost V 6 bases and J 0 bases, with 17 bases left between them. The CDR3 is CSVASTGGVNTEAFF. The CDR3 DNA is TGCAGCGTAGCATCTACTGGAGGGGTGAACACTGAAGCTTTCTTT.

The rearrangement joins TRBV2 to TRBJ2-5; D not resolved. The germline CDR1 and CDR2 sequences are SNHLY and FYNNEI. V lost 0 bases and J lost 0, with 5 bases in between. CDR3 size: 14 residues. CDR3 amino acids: CASSEARDQETQYF. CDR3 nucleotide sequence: TGTGCCAGCAGTGAAGCCCGGGACCAAGAGACCCAGTACTTC.

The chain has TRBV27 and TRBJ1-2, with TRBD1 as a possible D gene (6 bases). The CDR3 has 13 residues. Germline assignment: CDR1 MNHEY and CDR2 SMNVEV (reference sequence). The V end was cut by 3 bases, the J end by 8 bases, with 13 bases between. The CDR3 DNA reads TGTGCCAGCAGTTTTAACGGGGGGGGCGGCTACACCTTC. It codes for CASSFNGGGGYTF.